This T cell receptor (beta chain) comes out of a study of T-cell memory formation after mild COVID-19 (dated by TCRdb to the early 2020s). Broadly, across the study: TCR sequence clusters from the two donors were found to be largely donor specific. Longitudinal TCRalpha and TCRbeta repertoire sequencing tracked T-cell clones expanding and contracting after mild COVID-19 in a couple of donors. Two young, previously healthy adult volunteers made up the cohort, one male and one female. The study at large found these results: Whether the second-wave clones peaking on day 37 were SARS-CoV-2 specific was not confirmed. Only a couple of mild cases were covered in the study, and larger cohorts including severe cases with pre-infection samples were considered necessary. Some responding clones were found in pre-infection memory, which suggests that pre-existing cross-reactive memory T cells took part in the SARS-CoV-2 response. Balanced CD4/CD8 phenotypes were observed for clones contracting from day 15 to 85, whereas a bias towards CD4+ was observed for a second wave of clones expanding from day 15 to 37. Contracting CD4+ clones were found mainly in CM and EM memory subsets, while CD8+ clones were enriched in EMRA.

Ficoll-Paque density gradient centrifugation was used to isolate PBMCs. Turning to this clonotype: No cognate antigen has been identified for it. Per-base qualities were not stored, and no clone one base away is much larger.

The listed sequencing device is Illumina NovaSeq 6000. TCRalpha and TCRbeta cDNA libraries were built by 5'RACE with constant-segment primers, adding sample barcodes and unique molecular identifiers. Trizol reagent was used to extract RNA from every sample. Amplification of the libraries took two PCR steps, and the second step added a second sample barcode plus Illumina TruSeq adapters. The libraries were sequenced on an Illumina NovaSeq using 2 x 150 bp paired-end reads. The study's processing was this. With migec v1.2.7, reads were demultiplexed and then collapsed into UMI-guided consensus sequences. Using mixcr v2.1.11, UMI consensuses were aligned to TRA and TRB V and J templates and then assembled into clonotypes. A clonotype was counted as expanded or contracted only when both edgeR and NoisET called the clonotype significant, with the noise models trained on biological replicates. edgeR calls used a false discovery rate-adjusted p below 0.01 and a log2 fold-change threshold of 1. As an exploratory analysis of dynamics, max-normalized trajectories of the 1000 most abundant clonotypes were examined with PCA combined with hierarchical clustering. The CD4 or CD8 phenotype of responding clones was assigned using the separately sequenced CD4+ and CD8+ repertoires. The public reads were quality trimmed at Q25 with fastp and then assembled into clones with MiXCR by TCRdb, keeping productive beta chains. Rows with a matching CDR3 protein are joined into one entry that keeps the most common DNA and genes. The V and J calls come from TCRdb's annotation, not from the publication. Across this sample there are hundreds of thousands of distinct CDR3 sequences, with roughly 21% seen only once. Clones ranked in the top ten supply roughly 9.1% of the sample.

Sequenced input: PBMCs or a T cell subset sorted from them (not recorded which). The sequence derives from an adult woman who had mild COVID-19 (a few samples of this study predate the infection). The sample titles of this study are shuffled in the database, so cell type and time point are left out; the donor was told from shared clones.

The sequenced DNA: TGTGCCAGCAGTTACGACGTGAGACGGACTAATGAAAAACTGTTTTTT. Its translation reads: CASSYDVRRTNEKLFF. Recombination joined TRBV6-2 or TRBV6-3 with TRBJ1-4; too little of a D gene remains to name it. For CDR1 and CDR2, the germline V gene lists MNHEY and SVGEGT. The CDR3, from cysteine to phenylalanine, totals 16 residues. Only the CDR3 region is kept as DNA, spanning 48 bases read in frame from base 1. At the junction V is shortened by 2 bases and J by 2 bases, with 12 bases in between.